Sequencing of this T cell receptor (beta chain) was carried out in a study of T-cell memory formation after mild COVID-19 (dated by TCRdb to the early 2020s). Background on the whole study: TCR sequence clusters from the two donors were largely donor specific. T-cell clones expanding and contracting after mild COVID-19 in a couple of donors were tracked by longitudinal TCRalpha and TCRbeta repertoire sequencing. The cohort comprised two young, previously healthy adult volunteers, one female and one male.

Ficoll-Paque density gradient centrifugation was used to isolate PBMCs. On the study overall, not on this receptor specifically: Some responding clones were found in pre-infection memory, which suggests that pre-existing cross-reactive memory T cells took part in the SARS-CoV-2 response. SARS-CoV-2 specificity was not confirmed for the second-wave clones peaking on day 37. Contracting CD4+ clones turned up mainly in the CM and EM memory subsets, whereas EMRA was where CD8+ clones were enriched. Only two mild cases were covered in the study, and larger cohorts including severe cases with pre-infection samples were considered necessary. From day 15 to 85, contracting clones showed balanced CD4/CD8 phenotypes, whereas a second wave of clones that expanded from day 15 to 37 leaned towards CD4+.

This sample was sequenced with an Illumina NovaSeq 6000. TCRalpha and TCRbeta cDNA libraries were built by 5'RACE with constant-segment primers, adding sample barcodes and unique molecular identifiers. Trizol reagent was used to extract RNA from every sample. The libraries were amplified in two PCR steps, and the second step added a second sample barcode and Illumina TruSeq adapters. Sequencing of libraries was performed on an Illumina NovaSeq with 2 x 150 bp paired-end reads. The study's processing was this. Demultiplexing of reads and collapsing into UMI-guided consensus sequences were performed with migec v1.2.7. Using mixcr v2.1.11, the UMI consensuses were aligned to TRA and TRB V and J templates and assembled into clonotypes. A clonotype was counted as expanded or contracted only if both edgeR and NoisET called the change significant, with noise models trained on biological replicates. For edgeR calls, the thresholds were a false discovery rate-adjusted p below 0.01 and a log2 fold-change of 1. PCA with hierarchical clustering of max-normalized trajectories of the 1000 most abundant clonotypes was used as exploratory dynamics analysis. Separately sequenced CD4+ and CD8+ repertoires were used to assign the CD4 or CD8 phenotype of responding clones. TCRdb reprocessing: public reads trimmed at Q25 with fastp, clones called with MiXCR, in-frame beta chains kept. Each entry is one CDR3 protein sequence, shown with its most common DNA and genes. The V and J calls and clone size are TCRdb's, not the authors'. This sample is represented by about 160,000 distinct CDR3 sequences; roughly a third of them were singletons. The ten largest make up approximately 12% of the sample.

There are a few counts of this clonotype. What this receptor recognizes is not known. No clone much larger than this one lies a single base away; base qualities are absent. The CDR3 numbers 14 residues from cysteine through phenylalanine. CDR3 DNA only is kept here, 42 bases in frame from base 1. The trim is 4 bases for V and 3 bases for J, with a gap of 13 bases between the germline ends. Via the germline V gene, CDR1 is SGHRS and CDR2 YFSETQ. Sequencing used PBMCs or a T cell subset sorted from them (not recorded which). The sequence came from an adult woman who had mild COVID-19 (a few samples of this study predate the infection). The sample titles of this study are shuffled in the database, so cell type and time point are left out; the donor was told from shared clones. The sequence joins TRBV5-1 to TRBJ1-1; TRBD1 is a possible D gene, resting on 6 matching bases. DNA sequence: TGCGCCAGCAGCACAGGGTCCGTGTACACTGAAGCTTTCTTT. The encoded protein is CASSTGSVYTEAFF.